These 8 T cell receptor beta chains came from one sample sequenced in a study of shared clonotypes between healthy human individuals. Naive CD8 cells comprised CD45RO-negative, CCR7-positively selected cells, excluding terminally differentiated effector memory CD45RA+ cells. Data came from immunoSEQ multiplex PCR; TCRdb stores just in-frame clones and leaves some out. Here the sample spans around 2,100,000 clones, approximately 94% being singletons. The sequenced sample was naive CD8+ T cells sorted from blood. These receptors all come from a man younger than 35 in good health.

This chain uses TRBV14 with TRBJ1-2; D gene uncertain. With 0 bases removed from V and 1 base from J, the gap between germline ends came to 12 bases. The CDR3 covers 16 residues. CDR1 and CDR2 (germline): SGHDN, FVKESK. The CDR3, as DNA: TGTGCCAGCAGCCAAGACGAGCAGACCCTTAACTATGGCTACACCTTC. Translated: CASSQDEQTLNYGYTF.

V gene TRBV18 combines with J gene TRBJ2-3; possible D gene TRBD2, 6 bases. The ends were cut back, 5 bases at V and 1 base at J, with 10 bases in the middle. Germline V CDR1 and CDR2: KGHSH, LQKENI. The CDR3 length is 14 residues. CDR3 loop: CASSIGGGTDTQYF. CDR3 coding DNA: TGTGCCAGCTCAATCGGGGGTGGCACAGATACGCAGTATTTT.

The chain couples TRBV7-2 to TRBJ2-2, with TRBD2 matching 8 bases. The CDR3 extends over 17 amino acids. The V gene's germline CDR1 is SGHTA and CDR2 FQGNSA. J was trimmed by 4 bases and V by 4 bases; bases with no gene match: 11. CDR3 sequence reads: CASSYKRGSAGTGELFF. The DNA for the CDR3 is TGTGCCAGCAGCTACAAGCGGGGGTCCGCGGGCACCGGGGAGCTGTTTTTT.

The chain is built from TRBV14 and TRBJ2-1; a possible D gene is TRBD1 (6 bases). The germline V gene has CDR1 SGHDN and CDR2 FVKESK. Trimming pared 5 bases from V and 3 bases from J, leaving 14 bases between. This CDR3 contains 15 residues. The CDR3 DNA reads TGTGCCAGCAGCACCGTGACAGGTTTCTACAATGAGCAGTTCTTC. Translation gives CASSTVTGFYNEQFF.

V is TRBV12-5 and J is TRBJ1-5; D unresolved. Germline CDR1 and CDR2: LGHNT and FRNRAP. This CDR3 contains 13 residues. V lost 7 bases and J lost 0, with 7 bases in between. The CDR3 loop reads CASDLDSNQPQHF. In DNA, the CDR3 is TGTGCTAGTGACCTCGATAGCAATCAGCCCCAGCATTTT. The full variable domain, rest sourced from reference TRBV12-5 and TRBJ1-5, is DARVTQTPRHKVTEMGQEVTMRCQPILGHNTVFWYRQTMMQGLELLAYFRNRAPLDDSGMPKDRFSAEMPDATLATLKIQPSEPRDSAVYFCASDLDSNQPQHFGDGTRLSIL.

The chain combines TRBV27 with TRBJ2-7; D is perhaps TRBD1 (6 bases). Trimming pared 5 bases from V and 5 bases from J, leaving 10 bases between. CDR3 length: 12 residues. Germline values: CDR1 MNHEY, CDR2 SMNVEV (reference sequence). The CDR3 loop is CASSTGFHEQYF. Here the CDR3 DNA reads TGTGCCAGCAGTACAGGGTTCCACGAGCAGTACTTC.

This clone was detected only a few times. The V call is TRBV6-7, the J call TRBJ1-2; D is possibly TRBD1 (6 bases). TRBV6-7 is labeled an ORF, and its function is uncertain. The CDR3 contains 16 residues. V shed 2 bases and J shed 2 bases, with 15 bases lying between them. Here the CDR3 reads CASSYVQGIRNYGYTF. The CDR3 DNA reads TGTGCCAGCAGTTACGTACAGGGAATCAGGAACTATGGCTACACCTTC.

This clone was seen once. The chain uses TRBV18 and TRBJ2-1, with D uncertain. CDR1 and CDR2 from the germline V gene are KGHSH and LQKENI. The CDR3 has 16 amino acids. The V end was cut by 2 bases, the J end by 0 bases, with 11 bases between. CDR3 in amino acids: CASSPRPSRSYNEQFF. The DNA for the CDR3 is TGTGCCAGCTCACCAAGGCCCTCCCGCTCCTACAATGAGCAGTTCTTC.